Below are 17 T cell receptor beta chains sequenced from a single sample in a study of T cell responses to AZD1222 COVID-19 vaccine. TCRdb's copy holds only in-frame clones and misses some; the assay was immunoSEQ multiplex PCR. Of roughly 100,000 clones listed, 84% are singletons. This sample comprised peripheral blood, obtained on day 0 of AZD1222 vaccination. The receptors here all came from an adult in good health.

The chain combines TRBV6-5 with TRBJ1-1, with D maybe TRBD1 (6 bases). CDR3 size: 13 residues. CDR1 and CDR2 from the germline V gene are MNHEY and SVGAGI. The V end lost 5 bases, the J end lost 7 bases, and 14 bases lay between the germline ends. DNA for the CDR3: TGTGCCAGCAGTCATCAGGGGAAGAGTGAAGCTTTCTTT. This gives the protein CASSHQGKSEAFF.

J is TRBJ1-6 and V is TRBV6-5; 12 bases match TRBD1. Losses at the gene ends were 4 bases for V and 6 bases for J; bases not matched to a gene: 4. The germline CDR1 and CDR2 sequences are MNHEY and SVGAGI. CDR3 length: 16 amino acids. The CDR3 reads CASSSPGQGANSPLHF. CDR3 DNA sequence: TGTGCCAGCAGTTCCCCGGGACAGGGGGCTAATTCACCCCTCCACTTT.

The chain's CDR3 is CASSSGLGGYTF. CDR3 in DNA: TGTGCCAGCAGCTCAGGGTTGGGTGGCTACACCTTC. The chain recombines TRBV7-2 with TRBJ1-2, with D tentatively TRBD1 (5 bases). In germline, CDR1 is SGHTA, CDR2 FQGNSA. With 4 bases removed from V and 7 bases from J, the gap between germline ends came to 10 bases. CDR3 length equals 12 residues.

The gene calls are TRBV2 and TRBJ2-3; no clear D gene. Germline V lookup: CDR1 SNHLY, CDR2 FYNNEI. Trimming took 3 bases from V and 3 from J, leaving 10 bases between them. The CDR3 is 14 residues long. CDR3 region: CASSDGRSTDTQYF. As DNA, the CDR3 is TGTGCCAGCAGTGATGGCCGGTCGACAGATACGCAGTATTTT.

The V gene is TRBV29-1, the J gene TRBJ1-5; 9 nucleotides agree with TRBD1. J gave up 4 bases and V 7 bases, and 2 bases lay outside the gene matches. The CDR3 is 12 amino acids. The germline gives CDR1 SQVTM, CDR2 ANQGSEA. The CDR3 DNA follows: TGCAGCGCAGGACAGGGGAATCAGCCCCAGCATTTT. Protein: CSAGQGNQPQHF.

The chain links TRBV5-6 to TRBJ2-2, with D possibly being TRBD1 or TRBD2 (6 bases each). The length of the CDR3 is 15 residues. Germline assignment: CDR1 SGHDT and CDR2 YYEEEE. Trimming took off 1 base at V and 7 bases at J, with 14 bases between the two ends. CDR3 amino acids: CASSLRGHRGGELFF. The DNA of the CDR3 is TGTGCCAGCAGCTTGCGGGGGCATAGGGGCGGGGAGCTGTTTTTT.

The chain combines TRBV5-6 with TRBJ2-3, with 10 positions matching TRBD2. The germline CDR1 and CDR2 sequences are SGHDT and YYEEEE. The V segment lost 4 bases and the J segment 0 bases; nucleotides outside the gene matches: 5. This CDR3 is built from 16 residues. The chain's CDR3 is CASSMGLAMSTDTQYF. DNA for the CDR3: TGTGCCAGCAGCATGGGACTAGCGATGAGCACAGATACGCAGTATTTT.

The CDR3 region has the DNA TGTGCCAGCAGCCAAGGGCGGGGTCTGATCAATGAGCAGTTCTTC. Amino acids: CASSQGRGLINEQFF. The J gene is TRBJ2-1, the V gene TRBV14; TRBD2 might be the D (6 bases). The CDR3 contains 15 residues. Trimming shortened V by 1 base and J by 6 bases, and 13 bases separated the two germline ends. CDR1 SGHDN and CDR2 FVKESK come from the germline V gene.

This clone has ten or more counts. This sequence joins TRBV11-2 and TRBJ1-1; D might be TRBD1 (6 bases). From germline, CDR1 is SGHAT and CDR2 FQNNGV. This CDR3 has 15 residues. Trimming took 0 bases from V and 1 from J, leaving 9 bases between them. The CDR3, as DNA: TGTGCCAGCAGCTTAGACAGGGGTGGGAACACTGAAGCTTTCTTT. Translating it yields CASSLDRGGNTEAFF.

The chain couples TRBV12-5 to TRBJ1-6; D may be TRBD1 (6 bases). With 4 bases removed from V and 8 bases from J, the gap between germline ends came to 15 bases. CDR1 is LGHNT, CDR2 FRNRAP, per germline. This CDR3 region has 15 residues. The CDR3 DNA follows: TGTGCTAGTGGTTGGGGGCAGGACAGACATTCACCCCTCCACTTT. Protein sequence: CASGWGQDRHSPLHF.

This clone was recorded a few times. V gene TRBV19 combines with J gene TRBJ1-1; D is possibly TRBD1 (6 bases). V lost 6 bases to trimming and J lost 6 bases, with 14 bases between them. The CDR3 extends over 13 amino acids. Per germline, CDR1 LNHDA and CDR2 SQIVND (reference sequence). The CDR3 DNA is TGTGCCAGTAGCCTGGGGGGGCGCGCTGAAGCTTTCTTT. Translation gives CASSLGGRAEAFF.

The J gene is TRBJ2-2, the V gene TRBV24-1; TRBD1 might be the D (6 bases). CDR1 and CDR2 (germline): KGHDR, SFDVKD. The V and J ends lost 6 bases and 6 bases respectively, with 19 bases between them. The CDR3 has 16 amino acids. DNA of the CDR3: TGTGCCACCAGTTTCTCCGGCCAGGGGATTGCCGGGGAGCTGTTTTTT. Protein: CATSFSGQGIAGELFF.

The chain joins TRBV12-3 or TRBV12-4 to TRBJ1-2; D may be TRBD1 (5 bases). V was shortened by 3 bases and J by 8 bases, with 13 bases between the two germline ends. There are 13 residues in the CDR3. CDR3 nucleotides: TGTGCCAGCAGTTTCGGGGGGTTAGGGGGCTACACCTTC. This gives the protein CASSFGGLGGYTF.

This chain uses TRBV19 with TRBJ2-1; D is perhaps TRBD1 or TRBD2 (5 bases each). Germline V gene data show CDR1 as LNHDA and CDR2 as SQIVND (reference sequence). Trimming took off 10 bases at V and 11 bases at J, with 21 bases between the two ends. The CDR3 loop spans 13 amino acids. The CDR3 loop is CATFEGSRGQQFF. The CDR3 nucleotides are TGTGCCACCTTTGAGGGGAGTCGAGGGCAGCAGTTCTTC.

In its sample, this clone was seen a few times. DNA of the CDR3: TGTGCTAGTGGTTTGCTTTCGGGACTGGCTAGCACAGATACGCAGTATTTT. Its protein product is CASGLLSGLASTDTQYF. The chain links TRBV12-5 to TRBJ2-3, with a weak D call TRBD2 (6 bases). This CDR3 has 17 amino acids. Between the trimmed V and J ends, which lost 2 bases and 0 bases, there was a span of 15 bases. In germline, CDR1 is LGHNT, CDR2 FRNRAP. The full variable domain, completed using reference TRBV12-5 and TRBJ2-3, is DARVTQTPRHKVTEMGQEVTMRCQPILGHNTVFWYRQTMMQGLELLAYFRNRAPLDDSGMPKDRFSAEMPDATLATLKIQPSEPRDSAVYFCASGLLSGLASTDTQYFGPGTRLTVL.

This chain links TRBV6-2 or TRBV6-3 with TRBJ2-7; D gene uncertain. From germline, CDR1 is MNHEY and CDR2 SVGEGT. The CDR3 totals 12 residues. The ends were cut back, 0 bases at V and 6 bases at J, with 6 bases in the middle. The CDR3 loop reads CASSYSISEQYF. The CDR3 DNA is TGTGCCAGCAGTTACTCGATATCCGAGCAGTACTTC.

V is TRBV7-8 and J is TRBJ1-1, with D maybe TRBD1 (6 bases). Trimming stripped 5 bases from V and 5 bases from J, with 12 bases between. The CDR3 loop spans 13 amino acids. Germline assignment: CDR1 SGHVS and CDR2 FQNEAQ. Here the CDR3 reads CASSVRGRTEAFF. The CDR3 nucleotides are TGTGCCAGCAGCGTCAGGGGCAGAACTGAAGCTTTCTTT.